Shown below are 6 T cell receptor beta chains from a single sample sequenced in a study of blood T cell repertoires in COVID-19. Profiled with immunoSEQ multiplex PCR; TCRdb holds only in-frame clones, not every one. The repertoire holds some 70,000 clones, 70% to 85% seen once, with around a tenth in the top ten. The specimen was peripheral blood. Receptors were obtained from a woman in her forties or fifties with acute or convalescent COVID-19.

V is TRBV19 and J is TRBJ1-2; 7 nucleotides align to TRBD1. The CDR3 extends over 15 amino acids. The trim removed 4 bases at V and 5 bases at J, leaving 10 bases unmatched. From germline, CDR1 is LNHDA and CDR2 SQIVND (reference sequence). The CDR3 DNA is TGTGCCAGTAGTAGATCGGGACAGCGATCGTATGGCTACACCTTC. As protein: CASSRSGQRSYGYTF. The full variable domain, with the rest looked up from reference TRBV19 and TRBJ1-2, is DGGITQSPKYLFRKEGQNVTLSCEQNLNHDAMYWYRQDPGQGLRLIYYSQIVNDFQKGDIAEGYSVSREKKESFPLTVTSAQKNPTAFYLCASSRSGQRSYGYTFGSGTRLTVV.

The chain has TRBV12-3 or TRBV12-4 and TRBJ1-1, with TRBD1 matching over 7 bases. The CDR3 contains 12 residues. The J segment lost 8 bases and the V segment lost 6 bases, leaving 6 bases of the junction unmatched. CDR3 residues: CASRPPTGEAFF. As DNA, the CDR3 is TGTGCCAGCAGGCCGCCGACAGGGGAAGCTTTCTTT.

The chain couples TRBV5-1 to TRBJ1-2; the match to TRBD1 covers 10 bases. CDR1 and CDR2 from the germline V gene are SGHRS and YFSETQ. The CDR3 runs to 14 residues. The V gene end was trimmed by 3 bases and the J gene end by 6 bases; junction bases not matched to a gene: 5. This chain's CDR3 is CASSWGTGDDGYTF. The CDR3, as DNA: TGCGCCAGCAGCTGGGGGACAGGGGACGATGGCTACACCTTC.

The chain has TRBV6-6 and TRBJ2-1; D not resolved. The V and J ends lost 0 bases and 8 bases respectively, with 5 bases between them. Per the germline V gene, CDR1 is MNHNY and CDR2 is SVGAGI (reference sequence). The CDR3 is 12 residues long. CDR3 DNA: TGTGCCAGCAGTTACTCGCGGCATGAGCAGTTCTTC. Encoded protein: CASSYSRHEQFF.

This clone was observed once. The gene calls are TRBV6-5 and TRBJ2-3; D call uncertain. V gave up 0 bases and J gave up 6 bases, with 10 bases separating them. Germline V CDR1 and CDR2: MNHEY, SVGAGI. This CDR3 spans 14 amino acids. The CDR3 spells CASSYSAEADTQYF. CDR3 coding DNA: TGTGCCAGCAGTTACTCAGCTGAGGCGGATACGCAGTATTTT.

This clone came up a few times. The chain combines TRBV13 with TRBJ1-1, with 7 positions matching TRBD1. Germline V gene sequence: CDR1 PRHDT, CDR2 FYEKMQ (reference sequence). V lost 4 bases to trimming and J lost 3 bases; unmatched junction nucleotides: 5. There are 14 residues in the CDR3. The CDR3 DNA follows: TGTGCCAGCAGCTCTTGGACAGGTTACACTGAAGCTTTCTTT. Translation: CASSSWTGYTEAFF.